This TCR beta chain came from a study of blood T cell repertoires in COVID-19. On the study more broadly: Sites in the United States, Italy and Spain provided acute and convalescent COVID-19 samples. Nucleic acid was either cDNA or gDNA, and it came from T cells, B-cell-depleted T cells, or PBMCs.

Trimming removed 2 bases from V and 0 bases from J; junction bases left unmatched: 6. The CDR3 has 18 amino acids. Germline V gene lookup returns CDR1 LGHNA and CDR2 YNFKEQ. Authors' processing steps: Estimated nucleated cell counts came from reference gene primer amplification. Profiling relied on immunoSEQ multiplex PCR, and the TCRdb table lists in-frame clones only, not all of them. The V and J calls and clone size come from that table; D and trimming were worked out from the DNA. This table has 25,000 to 30,000 clones, roughly three quarters appearing once. The clonotype originates from a woman in her 70s with acute or convalescent COVID-19. Sequencing used peripheral blood. This rearrangement joins TRBV4-2 to TRBJ2-6; 8 nucleotides match TRBD1. As DNA, the CDR3 is TGTGCCAGCAGCCAAACCGACAGGGGATCCTCTGGGGCCAACGTCCTGACTTTC. Residues: CASSQTDRGSSGANVLTF.